The present TCR beta chain was sequenced within a study of blood T cell repertoires in COVID-19. Assay: immunoSEQ multiplex PCR; the TCRdb copy retains only in-frame clones and omits some. The sample has 77,000 or so clones; approximately 90% are singletons. The CDR3 is 16 amino acids. From germline, CDR1 is MNHEY and CDR2 SVGAGI. V lost 4 bases and J lost 6, with 18 bases in between. The source of this sequence is a middle-aged man with active COVID-19. The rearrangement uses TRBV6-5 and TRBJ1-4; D is perhaps TRBD1 (6 bases). Input material: peripheral blood. CDR3 bases: TGTGCCAGCAGTTTGACCCCCAGGGGACCAGATGAAAAACTGTTTTTT. Translation gives CASSLTPRGPDEKLFF.